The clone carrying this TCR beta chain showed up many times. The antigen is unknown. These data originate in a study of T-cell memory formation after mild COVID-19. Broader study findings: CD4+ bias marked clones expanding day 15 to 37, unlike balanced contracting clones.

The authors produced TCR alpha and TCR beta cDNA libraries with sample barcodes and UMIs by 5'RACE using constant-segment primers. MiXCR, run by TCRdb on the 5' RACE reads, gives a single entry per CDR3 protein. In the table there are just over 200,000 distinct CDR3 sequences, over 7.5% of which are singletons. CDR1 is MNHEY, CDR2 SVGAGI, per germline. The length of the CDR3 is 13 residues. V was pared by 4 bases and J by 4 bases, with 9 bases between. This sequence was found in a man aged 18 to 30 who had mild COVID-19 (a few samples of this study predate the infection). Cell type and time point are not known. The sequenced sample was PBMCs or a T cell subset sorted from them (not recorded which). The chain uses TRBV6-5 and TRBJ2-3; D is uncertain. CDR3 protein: CASSLVGSDTQYF. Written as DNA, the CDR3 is TGTGCCAGCAGTTTAGTGGGCTCAGATACGCAGTATTTT.